Below are 6 T cell receptor beta chains sequenced from a single sample in a study of blood T cell repertoires in COVID-19 (dated by TCRdb to 2020 to 2022). Library construction relied on the immunoSEQ multiplex PCR assay. TCRdb obtained this table from immuneACCESS and retained in-frame rearrangements with V and J assigned. These tables miss some clones; where compared with another copy, unresolved V genes account for less than half of the shortfall, and the remainder is unexplained. This sample lists about 430,000 clones; more than 70% were detected once. The ten biggest clones cover 1.4% of the sample. The sequenced sample consisted of PBMCs or T cells enriched from blood (not recorded which). These receptors came from a woman between 18 and 29 years old who had been exposed to COVID-19.

In this sample, this clone turned up once. The rearrangement joins TRBV24-1 to TRBJ2-2; TRBD1 matches at 8 bases. The CDR3 loop spans 17 amino acids. Per germline, CDR1 KGHDR and CDR2 SFDVKD. Germline trimming cut 5 bases from V and 1 base from J; bases unmatched to any gene: 8. The CDR3 sequence: CATSGITGTGNTGELFF. The CDR3 nucleotides read TGTGCCACCAGTGGGATTACCGGGACAGGGAACACCGGGGAGCTGTTTTTT.

The chain employs TRBV5-6 and TRBJ1-1, with D tentatively TRBD1 (5 bases). The CDR3 contains 13 residues. Germline lookup yields CDR1 SGHDT and CDR2 YYEEEE. Trimming pared 1 base from V and 6 bases from J, leaving 10 bases between. The CDR3 here is CASSLSGVAEAFF. CDR3 DNA sequence: TGTGCCAGCAGCTTGTCGGGGGTCGCTGAAGCTTTCTTT. Full variable domain (rest looked up from reference TRBV5-6 and TRBJ1-1): DAGVTQSPTHLIKTRGQQVTLRCSPKSGHDTVSWYQQALGQGPQFIFQYYEEEERQRGNFPDRFSGHQFPNYSSELNVNALLLGDSALYLCASSLSGVAEAFFGQGTRLTVV.

In this sample, this clone turned up many times. The chain employs TRBV7-3 and TRBJ2-7; D might be TRBD2 (6 bases). Germline V lookup: CDR1 SGHTA, CDR2 FQGTGA. V shed 5 bases and J shed 4 bases, with 12 bases lying between them. The CDR3 contains 13 residues. The CDR3 sequence: CASSPGGGYEQYF. The CDR3 DNA follows: TGTGCCAGCAGCCCCGGCGGAGGGTACGAGCAGTACTTC.

The genes are TRBV11-3 and TRBJ2-5; 10 bases match TRBD2. Germline V gene sequence: CDR1 SGHNT, CDR2 YENEEA. Losses at the gene ends were 1 base for V and 5 bases for J; bases not matched to a gene: 10. This CDR3 comprises 17 residues. The chain's CDR3 is CASSLGNSGGTSETQYF. The CDR3 nucleotides are TGTGCCAGCAGCTTAGGAAATAGCGGGGGGACCTCCGAGACCCAGTACTTC. Combining the CDR3 with reference TRBV11-3 and TRBJ2-5 gives the whole variable domain EAGVVQSPRYKIIEKKQPVAFWCNPISGHNTLYWYLQNLGQGPELLIRYENEEAVDDSQLPKDRFSAERLKGVDSTLKIQPAELGDSAVYLCASSLGNSGGTSETQYFGPGTRLLVL.

For the CDR3, the DNA is TGCAGTAGCGCTAAGGCTATCGAGCAGTACTTC. This codes for CSSAKAIEQYF. This chain uses TRBV20-1 with TRBJ2-7; D ambiguous. This CDR3 has 11 residues. Germline loops: CDR1 DFQATT, CDR2 SNEGSKA (reference sequence). Trimming removed 8 bases at V and 6 bases at J, with 14 bases between.

The gene calls are TRBV3-1 (or the pseudogene TRBV3-2) and TRBJ2-3, with a weak D call TRBD1 (6 bases). CDR1 LGHDT and CDR2 YNNKEL come from the germline V gene (reference sequence). Trimming removed 5 bases from V and 2 bases from J, with 11 bases in between. CDR3 length: 14 amino acids. The CDR3 DNA is TGTGCCAGCAGCACCCGGGACAACACAGATACGCAGTATTTT. Protein sequence: CASSTRDNTDTQYF.